One and the same sample provided the 14 T cell receptor beta chains below, sequenced in a study of neurological immune-mediated disorders. One entry per CDR3 protein, called by TCRdb with MiXCR from the 5' RACE reads. The sample includes about 52,000 distinct CDR3 sequences, about 3.7% of them seen just once. The sample comprised PBMCs. These receptors were collected from a man in his 60s with multiple sclerosis.

This clonotype has a count of ten or more. This chain connects TRBV20-1 to TRBJ2-1, with no clear D. The CDR3 is made up of 10 amino acids. V shed 4 bases and J shed 8 bases, with 6 bases lying between them. CDR1 is DFQATT, CDR2 SNEGSKA, per germline (reference sequence). CDR3 in DNA: TGCAGTGCTACGAGAGATGAGCAGTTCTTC. Its translation: CSATRDEQFF.

This clonotype showed up just a few times. The V and J genes are TRBV5-5 and TRBJ1-2; D is unresolved. The CDR3 contains 15 residues. Germline V gene lookup returns CDR1 SGHKS and CDR2 YYEKEE (reference sequence). Trimming removed 0 bases at V and 6 bases at J, with 15 bases between. As DNA, the CDR3 is TGTGCCAGCAGCTTGGCAGGAGGTGGAGTAGATGGCTACACCTTC. It encodes CASSLAGGGVDGYTF. The entire variable domain, with the rest obtained from reference TRBV5-5 and TRBJ1-2, is as follows: DAGVTQSPTHLIKTRGQQVTLRCSPISGHKSVSWYQQVLGQGPQFIFQYYEKEERGRGNFPDRFSARQFPNYSSELNVNALLLGDSALYLCASSLAGGGVDGYTFGSGTRLTVV.

Concerning this clonotype: A much larger clonotype is one base distant, so this may be a read error. The chain couples TRBV5-1 to TRBJ2-2; D is uncertain. The CDR3 sequence is 16 residues long. Trimming pared 5 bases from V and 0 bases from J, leaving 14 bases between. Looked up from germline, CDR1 is SGHRS and CDR2 is YFSETQ. This CDR3 reads CASRPGSTTNTGELFF. The CDR3 DNA follows: TGCGCCAGCAGACCAGGTTCGACAACGAACACCGGGGAGCTGTTTTTT.

V and J are TRBV20-1 and TRBJ2-3; possibly TRBD2 for D (6 bases). V lost 5 bases and J lost 0, with 15 bases in between. The CDR3 runs to 15 residues. Germline-derived CDR1 and CDR2 are DFQATT and SNEGSKA (reference sequence). The CDR3 spells CSALDTGTSTDTQYF. CDR3 DNA: TGCAGTGCTTTAGACACCGGGACTAGCACAGATACGCAGTATTTT.

This rearrangement joins TRBV7-9 to TRBJ2-1; possible D gene TRBD2, 5 bases. Looked up from germline, CDR1 is SEHNR and CDR2 is FQNEAQ (reference sequence). This CDR3 has 14 residues. Trimming shortened V by 6 bases and J by 5 bases, and 14 bases separated the two germline ends. The CDR3 DNA is TGTGCCAGCAGTTACTCGGGAACCCACAATGAGCAGTTCTTC. Translated, it gives CASSYSGTHNEQFF.

This clonotype occurred many times. V is TRBV29-1 and J is TRBJ2-1; D could derive from TRBD1 or TRBD2 (5 bases each). Germline CDR1 is SQVTM and CDR2 is ANQGSEA. V was cut by 4 bases and J by 9 bases, with 13 bases left in between. This CDR3 region has 12 residues. This chain's CDR3 is CSVGGAIGEQFF. CDR3 nucleotides: TGCAGCGTTGGAGGGGCGATTGGTGAGCAGTTCTTC.

This clonotype was recorded many times. A much larger clone differs from this one at a single base, so this may be a read error. The chain is built from TRBV25-1 and TRBJ2-7; D remains unclear. From germline, CDR1 is MGHDK and CDR2 SYGVNS. The CDR3 is 10 residues long. V was clipped by 8 bases and J by 1 base, with 3 bases between them. The CDR3 sequence: CASGSYEQYF. DNA for the CDR3: TGTGCCAGCGGTTCCTACGAGCAGTACTTC.

This clonotype has at least ten counts. The rearrangement joins TRBV6-5 to TRBJ2-3; a possible D gene is TRBD2 (5 bases). V lost 0 bases, J lost 2 bases, and 12 bases lay in between. The CDR3 sequence is 16 residues long. The germline CDR1 and CDR2 sequences are MNHEY and SVGAGI. The CDR3 DNA is TGTGCCAGCAGTTACTCTCGAACGGGAAACACAGATACGCAGTATTTT. Protein product: CASSYSRTGNTDTQYF.

This clonotype was counted at least ten times. The chain is built from TRBV6-1 and TRBJ1-2, with D uncertain. The germline V gene encodes CDR1 MNHNS and CDR2 SASEGT. Trimming cost V 3 bases and J 5 bases, with 16 bases left between them. The CDR3 runs to 15 residues. The CDR3: CASSELSPVSYGYTF. The CDR3 bases are TGTGCCAGCAGTGAGCTCAGCCCAGTTAGTTATGGCTACACCTTC.

This clonotype was observed at least ten times. The V gene is TRBV29-1, the J gene TRBJ2-3; D is uncertain. CDR1 is SQVTM, CDR2 ANQGSEA, per germline. This CDR3 has 12 residues. Trimming left V 2 bases short and J 5 bases short, with 8 bases between. CDR3 sequence: CSVELSQDTQYF. Here the CDR3 DNA reads TGCAGCGTTGAACTTAGTCAAGATACGCAGTATTTT.

There are many counts of this clonotype. This sequence joins TRBV20-1 and TRBJ2-7; D ambiguous. The CDR3 runs 14 residues. CDR1 and CDR2 (germline): DFQATT, SNEGSKA (reference sequence). Trimming pared 3 bases from V and 3 bases from J, leaving 15 bases between. The DNA of the CDR3 is TGCAGTGCTAGTCCCCTGGCAGCCCTCTACGAGCAGTACTTC. Protein sequence: CSASPLAALYEQYF.

This clonotype was picked up many times. This chain joins TRBV20-1 and TRBJ1-2; D not certain. Germline-derived CDR1 and CDR2 are DFQATT and SNEGSKA (reference sequence). This CDR3 region has 11 residues. V was pared by 4 bases and J by 6 bases, with 9 bases between. CDR3 in amino acids: CSATVPDGYTF. The CDR3 DNA follows: TGCAGTGCTACGGTCCCAGATGGCTACACCTTC.

This clonotype was seen at least ten times. The chain has TRBV7-2 and TRBJ1-6, with D perhaps matching TRBD1 (6 bases). V lost 6 bases, J lost 7 bases, and 13 bases lay in between. This CDR3 contains 14 residues. CDR1 is SGHTA and CDR2 is FQGNSA in the germline V gene. CDR3 sequence: CASRTGQTNSPLHF. The CDR3 DNA sequence: TGTGCCAGCAGAACCGGACAGACAAATTCACCCCTCCACTTT.

This clonotype has ten or more counts. V usage is TRBV9 and J usage is TRBJ1-3; unclear D gene. The length of the CDR3 is 14 residues. The V end was cut by 4 bases, the J end by 0 bases, with 8 bases between. Germline CDR1 is SGDLS and CDR2 is YYNGEE. This CDR3 reads CASSTQSSGNTIYF. The CDR3 DNA is TGTGCCAGCAGCACCCAGAGCTCTGGAAACACCATATATTTT. Looking up the rest from reference TRBV9 and TRBJ1-3 gives the full variable domain: DSGVTQTPKHLITATGQRVTLRCSPRSGDLSVYWYQQSLDQGLQFLIQYYNGEERAKGNILERFSAQQFPDLHSELNLSSLELGDSALYFCASSTQSSGNTIYFGEGSWLTVV.